This is a list of T cell receptor beta chains from one sample in a study of vaccination and CD4 T cells after COVID-19. Their antigens remain unidentified. MiXCR, applied by TCRdb to the PCR reads, yields one record per CDR3 protein. Of 14,000 to 15,000 distinct CDR3 sequences in the sample, around 24% were seen once. The material sequenced was cultured CD4+ T cells from blood. The receptors were gathered from a human donor with COVID-19. Both conserved end residues are part of each CDR3. Each record gives: clone size, J gene, V gene, D gene, CDR3 protein, CDR3 DNA. D genes are given only for firm matches. Rows may omit the clone size; those that give it use once, few, many or a size class.

few TRBJ1-2 TRBV20-1 . CSARASGRGYGYTF TGCAGTGCTAGGGCGTCCGGCAGAGGATATGGCTACACCTTC
few TRBJ2-3 TRBV7-2 . CASTTYSSDTQYF TGTGCCAGCACCACTTACTCTTCAGATACGCAGTATTTT
few TRBJ2-5 TRBV11-2 TRBD1 CASSPRTGGKETQYF TGTGCCAGCAGCCCTAGGACAGGGGGGAAAGAGACCCAGTACTTC
medium-sized TRBJ1-2 TRBV7-2 . CASSLTRANYGYTF TGTGCCAGCAGCTTAACCAGAGCTAACTATGGCTACACCTTC
few TRBJ2-1 TRBV12-3/TRBV12-4 TRBD2 CASSSIAGGQSYNEQFF TGTGCCAGCAGTTCCATAGCGGGGGGGCAATCCTACAATGAGCAGTTCTTC
. TRBJ2-5 TRBV4-1 . CASSQDPRETQYF TGCGCCAGCAGCCAAGATCCCCGGGAGACCCAGTACTTC
few TRBJ2-7 TRBV2 . CASHSGQSSYEQYF TGTGCCAGCCATTCAGGACAGAGCTCCTACGAGCAGTACTTC
. TRBJ2-5 TRBV19 . CASSQGGTQETQYF TGTGCCAGTAGTCAAGGCGGGACCCAAGAGACCCAGTACTTC
few TRBJ1-1 TRBV19 . CASSIDIGVAEAFF TGTGCCAGTAGTATAGATATCGGGGTAGCTGAAGCTTTCTTT
. TRBJ2-3 TRBV7-2 TRBD2 CASRLGLAGGDTQYF TGTGCCAGCAGGTTGGGACTAGCGGGGGGAGATACGCAGTATTTT
. TRBJ2-2 TRBV21-1 . CASRGGQGVNTGELFF TGTGCCAGCAGGGGAGGACAGGGGGTGAACACCGGGGAGCTGTTTTTT
medium-sized TRBJ2-2 TRBV20-1 TRBD2 CSASIRGGGIGELFF TGCAGTGCTAGTATTCGGGGGGGAGGAATCGGGGAGCTGTTTTTT
. TRBJ1-6 TRBV20-1 . CSAKTEGRANSPLHF TGCAGTGCGAAGACTGAAGGCAGGGCGAATTCACCCCTCCACTTT
. TRBJ2-1 TRBV5-1 TRBD2 CASSGTGTSNEQFF TGCGCCAGCAGCGGAACCGGGACTAGCAATGAGCAGTTCTTC
. TRBJ2-3 TRBV5-6 TRBD2 CASSLRTSGDTDTQYF TGTGCCAGCAGCCTCCGGACTAGCGGGGACACAGATACGCAGTATTTT
. TRBJ1-2 TRBV28 . CASSLNRSPYGYTF TGTGCCAGCAGTTTGAACAGGAGTCCATATGGCTACACCTTC
. TRBJ2-7 TRBV20-1 TRBD1 CSARRPGQAYEQYF TGCAGTGCTAGACGACCGGGACAGGCCTACGAGCAGTACTTC
. TRBJ1-2 TRBV19 TRBD1 CASGRGQSHNYGYTF TGTGCCAGTGGGAGGGGACAGTCCCATAACTATGGCTACACCTTC
. TRBJ1-1 TRBV28 . CASSQTIAFF TGTGCCAGCAGTCAAACGATAGCTTTCTTT
few TRBJ2-4 TRBV4-1 TRBD2 CASSQESGLAGGPAKNIQYF TGCGCCAGCAGCCAAGAGTCGGGACTAGCGGGGGGGCCGGCCAAAAACATTCAGTACTTC
. TRBJ2-7 TRBV5-1 . CASSLGNYNEQYF TGCGCCAGCAGCTTGGGAAATTACAACGAGCAGTACTTC
. TRBJ1-4 TRBV4-1 . CASSPPFEKLFF TGCGCCAGCAGCCCTCCCTTCGAAAAACTGTTTTTT